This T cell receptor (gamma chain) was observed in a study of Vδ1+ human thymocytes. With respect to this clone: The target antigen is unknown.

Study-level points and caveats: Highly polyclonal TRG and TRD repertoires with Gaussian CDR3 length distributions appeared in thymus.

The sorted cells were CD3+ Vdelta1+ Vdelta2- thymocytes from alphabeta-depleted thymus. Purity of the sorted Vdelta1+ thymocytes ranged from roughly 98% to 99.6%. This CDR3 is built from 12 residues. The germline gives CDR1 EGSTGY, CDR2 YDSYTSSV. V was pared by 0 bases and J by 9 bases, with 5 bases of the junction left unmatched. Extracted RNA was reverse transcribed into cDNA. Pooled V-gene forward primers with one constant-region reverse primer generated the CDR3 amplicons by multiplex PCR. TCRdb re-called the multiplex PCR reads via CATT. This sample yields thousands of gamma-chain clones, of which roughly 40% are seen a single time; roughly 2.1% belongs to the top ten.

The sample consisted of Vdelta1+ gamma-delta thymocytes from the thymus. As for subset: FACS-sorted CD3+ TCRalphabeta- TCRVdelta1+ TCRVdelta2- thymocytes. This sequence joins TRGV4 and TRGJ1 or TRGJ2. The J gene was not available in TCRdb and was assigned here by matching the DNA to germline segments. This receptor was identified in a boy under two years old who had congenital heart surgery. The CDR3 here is CATWDGRFKKLF. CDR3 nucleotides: TGTGCCACCTGGGATGGGCGTTTTAAGAAACTCTTT.